The clone carrying this TCR beta chain was observed a handful of times. Its antigen is not known. These data belong to a study of molecular identifiers for immune sequencing clone quantification. The germline gives CDR1 MNHEY, CDR2 SVGAGI. The V and J ends lost 6 bases and 2 bases, in that order; junction bases with no gene match: 7. This CDR3 is built from 15 residues. In TCRdb, the PCR reads were re-called with MiXCR into one record per CDR3 protein. This table has approximately 680,000 distinct CDR3 sequences, 25% appearing once. Broader study findings: Highly expanded clone sizes could be underestimated through barcode sharing by identical TCR molecules.

What was sequenced was naive CD8+ T cells from blood, with Jurkat cell RNA spiked in. Indicated subset: FACS-sorted CD8+CD4-CCR7+CD45RA+ naive T cells. The origin of this receptor is a human donor in good health. Some libraries in this study had Jurkat cell RNA spiked in. The chain recombines TRBV6-5 with TRBJ2-1; 7 bases are a match to TRBD2. CDR3 bases: TGTGCCAGCAGCACCCGGGAGGACCCCTACAATGAGCAGTTCTTC. Translating gives CASSTREDPYNEQFF.